A selection of T cell receptor beta chains follows, all from one sample in a study of shared clonotypes between healthy human individuals. Using immunoSEQ multiplex PCR, the repertoire was profiled, and TCRdb retains in-frame clones only, with some absent. The data show around 1.5 million clones, 95% to 99% seen once. The sequencing input was naive CD4+ T cells sorted from blood. The receptors here all came from a man younger than 45 in good health. The CDR3 runs from the conserved cysteine through the conserved F or W. D genes are given only for firm matches. Clone sizes are given selectively: once, few, many, or a class where the clone is expanded.

TRBV29-1	.	TRBJ1-3	.	TGCAGCGTTGAAACCCAGGGCGTGGGAAACACCATATATTTT	CSVETQGVGNTIYF
TRBV7-3	TRBD1	TRBJ2-7	.	TGTGCCAGCAGCAAGACAGGGGTCGGCTACGAGCAGTACTTC	CASSKTGVGYEQYF
TRBV29-1	.	TRBJ1-1	.	TGCAGCGTTGGAGCTCGAAAGAACACTGAAGCTTTCTTT	CSVGARKNTEAFF
TRBV27	TRBD2	TRBJ2-2	.	TGTGCCAGCAGTGACGGACTAGCGGGTGTCACCGGGGAGCTGTTTTTT	CASSDGLAGVTGELFF
TRBV6-4	.	TRBJ2-2	.	TGTGCCAGCTCACGGGAATTCGGGACCGGGGAGCTGTTTTTT	CASSREFGTGELFF
TRBV9	.	TRBJ2-4	once	TGTGCCAGCAGCGTAGAGGGGGGCAGGTCCGCTGCCAAAAACATTCAGTACTTC	CASSVEGGRSAAKNIQYF
TRBV15	.	TRBJ1-5	.	TGTGCCACCAGCAGAGAGGTCCGGCCGAATCAGCCCCAGCATTTT	CATSREVRPNQPQHF
TRBV19	TRBD1	TRBJ2-7	.	TGTGCCAGTAGTCCGGGTTGGGGGACAGGGCCCCACGAGCAGTACTTC	CASSPGWGTGPHEQYF
TRBV7-2	.	TRBJ1-4	.	TGTGCCAGCAGCTTAGTCGGCACTACTAATGAAAAACTGTTTTTT	CASSLVGTTNEKLFF
TRBV5-1	.	TRBJ2-2	.	TGCGCCAGCAGCTTTGAGGGCACCGGGGAGCTGTTTTTT	CASSFEGTGELFF
TRBV11-2	.	TRBJ2-4	.	TGTGCCAGCAGCTTAGTACGTAGACCAAACATTCAGTACTTC	CASSLVRRPNIQYF
TRBV18	TRBD2	TRBJ2-1	.	TGTGCCAGCTCACTTAAAGGACTAGCGGGGCCGTCCTACAATGAGCAGTTCTTC	CASSLKGLAGPSYNEQFF
TRBV10-3	TRBD1	TRBJ2-7	once	TGTGCCATCAGGCCGGGACAGAGCTCCTACGAGCAGTACTTC	CAIRPGQSSYEQYF
TRBV11-2	.	TRBJ2-1	.	TGTGCCAGCAGCTTAGAGGGATCGGGGTACAATGAGCAGTTCTTC	CASSLEGSGYNEQFF
TRBV7-8	.	TRBJ2-2	.	TGTGCCAGCAGCTTAGTTTTCCCCACCGGGGAGCTGTTTTTT	CASSLVFPTGELFF
TRBV29-1	.	TRBJ1-1	.	TGCAGCGTTGAAGAAAGGGGGTCCAGCACTGAAGCTTTCTTT	CSVEERGSSTEAFF
TRBV7-9	.	TRBJ2-1	.	TGTGCCAGCAGCTTAGGGGACGGCAATGAGCAGTTCTTC	CASSLGDGNEQFF
TRBV7-2	.	TRBJ1-1	.	TGTGCCAGCAGCTCGTGGGGGGCAATGAACACTGAAGCTTTCTTT	CASSSWGAMNTEAFF
TRBV7-8	TRBD1	TRBJ1-5	.	TGTGCCAGCAGCTTAACAGCGGACAGGCCCAATCAGCCCCAGCATTTT	CASSLTADRPNQPQHF
TRBV27	.	TRBJ2-7	.	TGTGCCAGCAGTCGAGTGATGGGGAGTTCCTACGAGCAGTACTTC	CASSRVMGSSYEQYF
TRBV2	.	TRBJ2-6	.	TGTGCCAGCGGTATGGTAGGGAACCCAAGTGGGGCCAACGTCCTGACTTTC	CASGMVGNPSGANVLTF
TRBV7-9	TRBD2	TRBJ2-2	.	TGTGCCAGCAGCTTAGGCTCTAGCGGGAGACCCTCGGGCACCGGGGAGCTGTTTTTT	CASSLGSSGRPSGTGELFF
TRBV5-6	.	TRBJ2-7	.	TGTGCCAGCAGCACACGCGGCTCGGACGAGCAGTACTTC	CASSTRGSDEQYF
TRBV6-6	.	TRBJ2-1	.	TGTGCCAGCAGCAACAAAGTTTACAATGAGCAGTTCTTC	CASSNKVYNEQFF
TRBV30	.	TRBJ2-5	.	TGTGCCGGCTCAAGACCCCCGGAGACCCAGTACTTC	CAGSRPPETQYF
TRBV30	.	TRBJ1-2	.	TGTGCCTGGGACGTGCAACCGGGACCCTATGGCTACACCTTC	CAWDVQPGPYGYTF
TRBV27	TRBD2	TRBJ2-7	.	TGTGCCAGCTCCCCGGGACTAGCGGGAGCAAACGAGCAGTACTTC	CASSPGLAGANEQYF
TRBV27	TRBD2	TRBJ2-1	.	TGTGCCAGCAGTGTACCGGGAGGATTCCCAGAGCAGTTCTTC	CASSVPGGFPEQFF
TRBV27	TRBD2	TRBJ2-1	.	TGTGCCAGCAGTTTCTCAACGTTGACTAGCGGGATATACAATGAGCAGTTCTTC	CASSFSTLTSGIYNEQFF
TRBV5-1	TRBD1	TRBJ1-4	.	TGCGCCAGCAGCTTTGGACAGGGTGCTGCAACTAATGAAAAACTGTTTTTT	CASSFGQGAATNEKLFF
TRBV2	TRBD2	TRBJ2-2	.	TGTGCCAGCAGTCCGAATTTCGCGGGAGGAACCACCGGGGAGCTGTTTTTT	CASSPNFAGGTTGELFF
TRBV5-1	TRBD2	TRBJ2-7	.	TGCGCCAGCAGCGGGACTAGCGGATCCTACGAGCAGTACTTC	CASSGTSGSYEQYF
TRBV28	TRBD1	TRBJ1-5	.	TGTGCCAGCAGTTTGATCCCCACAGGGGCCGCGGATCAGCCCCAGCATTTT	CASSLIPTGAADQPQHF
TRBV10-3	.	TRBJ2-1	.	TGTGCCATCAGTGAGTACCCCGAGGGCAATGAGCAGTTCTTC	CAISEYPEGNEQFF
TRBV27	.	TRBJ1-4	.	TGTGCCAGCAGTAGACAGACACCCGCAACTAATGAAAAACTGTTTTTT	CASSRQTPATNEKLFF
TRBV28	.	TRBJ2-5	.	TGTGCCAGCAGTAGCGAGGACAGACAAGAGACCCAGTACTTC	CASSSEDRQETQYF
TRBV13	TRBD2	TRBJ2-7	.	TGTGCCAGCAGCTTAGTCGTTAGTCTAGCGGGAGGGGTTCGTTACGAGCAGTACTTC	CASSLVVSLAGGVRYEQYF
TRBV29-1	.	TRBJ2-7	.	TGCAGGAGGGCAGTGGAACCCCCCCCTTCGGGCTACGAGCAGTACTTC	CRRAVEPPPSGYEQYF
TRBV13	.	TRBJ2-1	.	TGTGCCAGCACCTTTAGGAGGAGTTCGTCCTACAATGAGCAGTTCTTC	CASTFRRSSSYNEQFF
TRBV7-3	.	TRBJ2-2	once	TGTGCCAGCAGCAGAAACGGAGGGCCCAGCACCGGGGAGCTGTTTTTT	CASSRNGGPSTGELFF
TRBV5-1	TRBD1	TRBJ1-2	.	TGCGCCAGCAGCTTAAGACAGGGAAATGGCTACACCTTC	CASSLRQGNGYTF
TRBV5-1	TRBD2	TRBJ2-3	.	TGCGCCAGCAGACTCCACACTAGCGGCCCAGATACGCAGTATTTT	CASRLHTSGPDTQYF
TRBV6-5	.	TRBJ1-2	.	TGTGCCAGCAGTAATACTCAGGACAACTATGGCTACACCTTC	CASSNTQDNYGYTF
TRBV5-1	.	TRBJ2-6	.	TGCGCCAGCAGGTCGGGCAGCAGCTCTGGGGCCAACGTCCTGACTTTC	CASRSGSSSGANVLTF
TRBV4-1	.	TRBJ2-3	once	TGCGCCAGCAGCCAAGCGAAGGGTTCTAGCACAGATACGCAGTATTTT	CASSQAKGSSTDTQYF
TRBV9	.	TRBJ2-3	.	TGTGCCAGCAGCGTCGGTTCCCGCACAGATACGCAGTATTTT	CASSVGSRTDTQYF
TRBV11-2	.	TRBJ2-7	.	TGTGCCAGCAGCATTGGGGGAAGCCACCCCTACGAGCAGTACTTC	CASSIGGSHPYEQYF
TRBV19	TRBD1	TRBJ2-3	.	TGTGCCAGTAGTACACGGACAGGGAGCAGCACAGATACGCAGTATTTT	CASSTRTGSSTDTQYF
TRBV10-2	TRBD2	TRBJ2-7	.	TGCGCCAGCAGGGGGGGGAGATGGCCCTACGAGCAGTACTTC	CASRGGRWPYEQYF
TRBV5-1	.	TRBJ1-1	.	TGCGCCAGCAGCTCCGGGCAAGTAGAGGACACTGAAGCTTTCTTT	CASSSGQVEDTEAFF
TRBV20-1	.	TRBJ2-1	.	TGCAGTGCAGAAGTAAATGAGCAGTTCTTC	CSAEVNEQFF
TRBV5-1	.	TRBJ2-3	.	TGCGCCAGCAGCTCGGTGGACCCCCCACGAGGGGATACGCAGTATTTT	CASSSVDPPRGDTQYF
TRBV15	.	TRBJ2-1	.	TGTGCCACCAGAGACCCTACCCCGCGGAATGAGCAGTTCTTC	CATRDPTPRNEQFF
TRBV7-9	.	TRBJ2-1	.	TGTGCCAGCAGCTTTAGTCATCCGTACAATGAGCAGTTCTTC	CASSFSHPYNEQFF
TRBV5-1	.	TRBJ2-5	.	TGCGCCAGCAGCTTGGATTACGCAGGGGCGCAAGAGACCCAGTACTTC	CASSLDYAGAQETQYF
TRBV27	.	TRBJ2-1	.	TGTGCCAGCAGTTTTGGACCCGAATCCTACAATGAGCAGTTCTTC	CASSFGPESYNEQFF